The text below deals with one T cell receptor (beta chain). No antigen is known for it. These data come from a study of cytomegalovirus exposure and HLA in healthy donors. At the level of the study: A subsequent analysis reported that the 120 validation repertoires were produced on the same platform that had also been used for the 600 to 700 first-cohort repertoires.

This CDR3 region has 17 residues. Germline CDR1 is SGHDN and CDR2 is FVKESK. Trimming at V came to 4 bases and at J to 2 bases, leaving 10 bases not matched to a gene. Study conclusions and caveats: Within the 95 to 150 validation repertoires, first-cohort TCR clusters tended to co-occur, according to a later analysis. In vitro data verified three CMV-associated chains as specific for CMV antigens. The study flagged 150 to 200 TCR beta chains as cytomegalovirus-associated.

Profiling relied on immunoSEQ multiplex PCR, and the TCRdb table lists in-frame clones only, not all of them. The sample shows 90,000 or so clones, roughly 85% of them seen only once. The sample taken for sequencing was PBMCs. The sequence came from a man between 18 and 35 years old in good health and CMV-seropositive. J is TRBJ1-3 and V is TRBV14, with TRBD1 identical over 8 bases. The CDR3 DNA follows: TGTGCCAGCAGCCGCCTACAGGGGGGGGCTGCTGGAAACACCATATATTTT. This encodes CASSRLQGGAAGNTIYF.